The clone carrying this TCR beta chain was picked up many times. Antigen specificity is unknown. These data come from a study of regulatory T cells in long-lasting Graves disease. CDR3-region Arm-PCR and iRepertoire HTBI primers produced the TCR beta libraries. Per the original data handling: From all samples, identification returned some 15 TRBJ and just over 60 TRBV segments. Each CDR3 protein gets one entry after TCRdb re-called the multiplex PCR reads with MiXCR. TCRdb, not the authors, supplied the V and J calls. The data show 200,000 to 250,000 distinct CDR3 sequences, roughly 20% seen once. Points from the study as a whole: Persistent Graves' patients showed less TCR diversity than newly diagnosed patients showed. Preferential use of TRBV28, TRBJ1-2 and TRBJ2-5 was seen in persistent disease.

The time point is: newly diagnosed GD, antithyroid drugs for less than 3 months. PBMC-extracted RNA yielded the TCR library. CDR3 length: 15 residues. Trimming shortened V by 7 bases and J by 0 bases, and 12 bases separated the two germline ends. Germline loops: CDR1 SNHLY, CDR2 FYNNEI. The same sample was also studied in work on T cells in Graves' hyperthyroidism and ophthalmopathy. Per that paper: The study used the HTBI primer set for a first-round RT-PCR of the TCR CDR3.

The sequencing here drew on peripheral blood mononuclear cells (PBMCs), taken at new diagnosis, from a patient treated with antithyroid drugs. This chain connects TRBV2 to TRBJ1-4; D ambiguous. This receptor was taken from a woman in her twenties or thirties with Graves disease. In DNA form, the CDR3 reads TGTGCCAGCACTCCGGACGGGGCAACTAATGAAAAACTGTTTTTT. Residues: CASTPDGATNEKLFF.